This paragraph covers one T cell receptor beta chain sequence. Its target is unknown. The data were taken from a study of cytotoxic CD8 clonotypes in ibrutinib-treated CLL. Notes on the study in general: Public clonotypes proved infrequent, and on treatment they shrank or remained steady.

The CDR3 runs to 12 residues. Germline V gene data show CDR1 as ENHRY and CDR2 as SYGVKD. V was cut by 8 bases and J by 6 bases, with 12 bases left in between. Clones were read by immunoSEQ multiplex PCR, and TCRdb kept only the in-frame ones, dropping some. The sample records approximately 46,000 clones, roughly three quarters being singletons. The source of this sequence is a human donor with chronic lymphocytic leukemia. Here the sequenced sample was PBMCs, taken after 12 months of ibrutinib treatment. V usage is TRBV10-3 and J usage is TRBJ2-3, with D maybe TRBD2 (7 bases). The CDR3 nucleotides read TGTGCCATCGGGGGGGCATTGGATACGCAGTATTTT. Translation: CAIGGALDTQYF.